This record concerns one T cell receptor (beta chain) sequence. Its antigen is not identified. The sample is drawn from a study of vaccination effects on CD4 cells after COVID-19. Findings of the study overall: Clones from infection and from vaccination both contracted markedly late after vaccination.

Under the ViraFEST assay, PBMC were stimulated with viral peptide pools so that antigen-specific CD4+ T cells expanded. Sequencing was performed afterwards. Culturing for 10 to 11 days preceded CD4+ T cell isolation. PBMC cultures contained some 2.1 million cells per well, around 10 IU/ml IL-2 and roughly 10 ug/ml peptides. Data came from immunoSEQ multiplex PCR; TCRdb stores just in-frame clones and leaves some out. The repertoire holds roughly 20,000 clones, with about two thirds as singletons. Trimming removed 2 bases from V and 3 bases from J; junction bases left unmatched: 3. The CDR3 length is 15 residues. From germline, CDR1 is SGHAT and CDR2 FQNNGV.

The chain recombines TRBV11-2 with TRBJ2-7, with TRBD1 matching over 11 bases. This specimen consisted of CD4+ T cells from PBMCs cultured with HCoV-229E spike peptides, obtained before COVID-19 vaccination. The TCR comes from a human donor who received a COVID-19 vaccine. The CDR3 is CASSLPGTGGYEQYF. CDR3 DNA: TGTGCCAGCAGCTTACCCGGGACAGGGGGCTACGAGCAGTACTTC.